Below are 13 T cell receptor beta chains sequenced from a single sample in a study of blood T cells in healthy people across ages. A sample-barcoded 5' primer and a J-beta primer mix were used in a second PCR of roughly 6 to 12 cycles. In TCRdb, the 5' RACE reads were re-called with MiXCR into one record per CDR3 protein. The top ten hold less than 3.5% of the sample, which has 700,000 to 900,000 distinct CDR3 sequences, under 30% seen once. The sample was also linked to a second study, of T cells of mothers and their children.

The sequenced sample consisted of blood. These receptors were taken from a boy younger than 18 in good health.

The chain links TRBV6-2 or TRBV6-3 to TRBJ1-2; TRBD1 aligns across 7 bases. The CDR3 loop spans 15 amino acids. V lost 6 bases, J lost 3 bases, and 10 bases stayed unmatched. Germline V lookup: CDR1 MNHEY, CDR2 SVGEGT. The CDR3 loop is CASRAWTGKDYGYTF. The CDR3 coding sequence is TGTGCCAGCAGAGCTTGGACAGGCAAGGACTATGGCTACACCTTC.

This clonotype was seen a few times. J is TRBJ2-5 and V is TRBV7-9; 11 bases are shared with TRBD2. There are 16 residues in the CDR3. Trimming cost V 6 bases and J 2 bases; bases outside gene matches: 8. The germline V gene has CDR1 SEHNR and CDR2 FQNEAQ (reference sequence). The DNA for the CDR3 is TGTGCCAGCAGTCCTAGACTAGCGGGGTGGCAAGAGACCCAGTACTTC. It is translated as CASSPRLAGWQETQYF.

For this clonotype: A read error may produce the germline difference seen at one junction end. The chain is built from TRBV9 and TRBJ2-3; D gene ambiguous. The germline V gene encodes CDR1 SGDLS and CDR2 YYNGEE. The CDR3 is 15 residues long. DNA of the CDR3: TGTGCTAGCAGCGTAGACCTCAGTAGCACAGATACGCAGTATTTT. This encodes CASSVDLSSTDTQYF.

This clonotype was observed a few times. This chain connects TRBV6-6 to TRBJ1-6; D is possibly TRBD1 (5 bases). Germline lookup yields CDR1 MNHNY and CDR2 SVGAGI (reference sequence). The ends were cut back, 2 bases at V and 12 bases at J, with 17 bases in the middle. This CDR3 contains 15 residues. CDR3 sequence: CASSYRQNGMEPLHF. For the CDR3, the DNA is TGTGCCAGCAGTTACCGACAGAACGGAATGGAACCCCTCCACTTT.

The rearrangement links TRBV2 to TRBJ1-6; D remains ambiguous. The germline gives CDR1 SNHLY, CDR2 FYNNEI. Trimming took 2 bases from V and 8 from J, leaving 13 bases between them. The CDR3 has 15 amino acids. CDR3 loop: CASSEYRQEDSPLHF. As DNA, the CDR3 is TGTGCCAGCAGTGAATACCGGCAGGAGGATTCACCCCTCCACTTT.

This sequence joins TRBV28 and TRBJ1-6; 9 bases are shared with TRBD1. CDR1 MDHEN and CDR2 SYDVKM come from the germline V gene. V gave up 5 bases and J gave up 12 bases; unmatched junction bases: 5. The CDR3 is made up of 13 amino acids. In nucleotides, the CDR3 is TGTGCCAGCAGTAACGGACAGGGGAAACCCCTCCACTTT. Encoded protein: CASSNGQGKPLHF.

The chain links TRBV12-3 or TRBV12-4 to TRBJ1-1, with D unclear. Trimming pared 5 bases from V and 1 base from J, leaving 11 bases between. This CDR3 contains 14 residues. The CDR3 loop is CASSASGRNTEAFF. CDR3 nucleotide sequence: TGTGCCAGCAGTGCTTCCGGACGGAACACTGAAGCTTTCTTT.

This clonotype was seen more than once but under ten times. This chain links TRBV3-1 with TRBJ2-1; the D is unclear. This CDR3 region has 14 residues. The V end lost 4 bases, the J end lost 5 bases, and 12 bases lay between the germline ends. The germline CDR1 and CDR2 sequences are LGHDT and YNNKEL (reference sequence). CDR3 loop: CASSPRSEDNEQFF. In nucleotides, the CDR3 is TGTGCCAGCAGCCCAAGATCGGAAGACAATGAGCAGTTCTTC.

This clonotype appeared once. The chain uses TRBV28 and TRBJ1-5, with TRBD1 matching over 9 bases. The V and J ends lost 4 bases and 6 bases, in that order; junction bases with no gene match: 10. Per the germline V gene, CDR1 is MDHEN and CDR2 is SYDVKM. The CDR3 runs to 16 residues. This CDR3 is CASSYGETGGSQPQHF. CDR3 nucleotide sequence: TGTGCCAGCAGTTACGGCGAGACAGGGGGGAGTCAGCCCCAGCATTTT.

This clonotype came up many times. This sequence joins TRBV9 and TRBJ2-1; 9 bases align to TRBD2. Per the germline V gene, CDR1 is SGDLS and CDR2 is YYNGEE. This CDR3 spans 18 amino acids. V lost 0 bases to trimming and J lost 3 bases; unmatched junction nucleotides: 10. CDR3 sequence reads: CASSVATAGAGGYNEQFF. Written as DNA, the CDR3 is TGTGCCAGCAGCGTAGCTACGGCCGGAGCGGGAGGCTACAATGAGCAGTTCTTC.

The rearrangement joins TRBV5-1 to TRBJ2-5; D call uncertain. This CDR3 comprises 16 residues. Trimming cost V 1 base and J 0 bases, with 13 bases left between them. From germline, CDR1 is SGHRS and CDR2 YFSETQ. CDR3 sequence (DNA): TGCGCCAGCAGCTTGATCGAAAATGCGTACCAAGAGACCCAGTACTTC. Its protein product is CASSLIENAYQETQYF.

This rearrangement joins TRBV3-1 to TRBJ2-1; 7 bases line up with TRBD2. Unmatched junction bases numbered 8, after V lost 1 base and J lost 8 bases. This CDR3 comprises 15 residues. Germline lookup yields CDR1 LGHDT and CDR2 YNNKEL (reference sequence). The CDR3 region has the DNA TGTGCCAGCAGCCAAGGGGTGGCGGGAGTCTATGAGCAGTTCTTC. This codes for CASSQGVAGVYEQFF.

The rearrangement links TRBV4-1 to TRBJ2-7, with a tentative D call TRBD1 (5 bases). The CDR3 runs to 16 residues. The germline CDR1 and CDR2 sequences are MGHRA and YSYEKL. V was shortened by 4 bases and J by 7 bases, with 23 bases between the two germline ends. The CDR3 region is CASSPFGRANSGEQYF. CDR3 bases: TGCGCCAGCAGCCCGTTCGGCAGGGCCAACTCAGGGGAGCAGTACTTC.